This is a list of T cell receptor beta chains from one sample in a study of T-cell memory formation after mild COVID-19. TCRdb itself ran the 5' RACE reads through MiXCR, one entry per CDR3 protein. Of hundreds of thousands of distinct CDR3 sequences in the sample, roughly 25% were seen once. Source material: PBMCs or a T cell subset sorted from them (not recorded which). All receptors come from an adult woman who had mild COVID-19 (a few samples of this study predate the infection). Cell type and time point are not known. The CDR3 runs from the conserved cysteine through the conserved F or W. D genes are given only for firm matches. Clone sizes are given selectively: once, few, many, or a class where the clone is expanded.

>TRBJ1-2|TRBV15|NA|few
CATSPRGQGLSGYTF
TGTGCCACCAGCCCCCGAGGCCAGGGGTTGAGTGGCTACACCTTC
>TRBJ2-2|TRBV5-1|NA|NA
CASRAATAYTGELFF
TGCGCCAGCAGGGCAGCGACTGCTTACACCGGGGAGCTGTTTTTT
>TRBJ1-2|TRBV4-1|NA|few
CASSQDRGSYGYTF
TGCGCCAGCAGCCAAGATAGGGGTAGCTATGGCTACACCTTC
>TRBJ1-2|TRBV5-1|NA|NA
CASTPQAGGGANGYTF
TGCGCCAGCACTCCCCAAGCGGGGGGAGGGGCGAATGGCTACACCTTC
>TRBJ2-2|TRBV5-5|NA|few
CASSLVQQHTGELFF
TGTGCCAGCAGCTTGGTACAGCAGCACACCGGGGAGCTGTTTTTT
>TRBJ2-5|TRBV7-9|NA|NA
CATGPRAETQYF
TGTGCCACCGGGCCCAGGGCGGAGACCCAGTACTTC
>TRBJ1-4|TRBV9|NA|NA
CASGNQGATNEKLFF
TGTGCCAGCGGCAATCAGGGTGCAACTAATGAAAAACTGTTTTTT
>TRBJ2-1|TRBV13|TRBD1|NA
CASSLSGQGGNEQFF
TGTGCCAGCAGCTTAAGCGGACAGGGGGGCAATGAGCAGTTCTTC
>TRBJ1-1|TRBV9|NA|few
CASSIGQLADTEAFF
TGTGCCAGCAGCATCGGACAGCTAGCGGACACTGAAGCTTTCTTT
>TRBJ1-2|TRBV7-9|NA|few
CASSQSGGEVYGYTF
TGTGCCAGCAGCCAAAGCGGCGGGGAGGTCTATGGCTACACCTTC
>TRBJ2-1|TRBV24-1|TRBD2|NA
CATSDWGLAMDNEQFF
TGTGCCACCAGTGACTGGGGACTAGCGATGGACAATGAGCAGTTCTTC
>TRBJ1-1|TRBV20-1|NA|NA
CSARVTKGVPEAFF
TGCAGTGCTAGAGTTACAAAGGGGGTGCCTGAAGCTTTCTTT
>TRBJ2-7|TRBV19|NA|NA
CASRKGTLSYEQYF
TGTGCCAGTAGGAAGGGGACCCTCTCCTACGAGCAGTACTTC
>TRBJ2-1|TRBV7-8|TRBD1|few
CASSSPGRGRYEQFF
TGTGCCAGCAGCTCGCCCGGAAGGGGGCGGTACGAGCAGTTCTTC